The 23 T cell receptor beta chains below were found in one sample sequenced in a study of neoadjuvant nivolumab and ipilimumab in lung cancer. Sequencing used immunoSEQ multiplex PCR; TCRdb keeps in-frame clones, though not all of them. This table holds approximately 6,800 clones, 80% to 85% found once. The starting material was tumor tissue, obtained after neoadjuvant nivolumab, alone or with ipilimumab, at or shortly before surgery. These receptors were collected from an adult with non-small cell lung cancer.

In its sample, this clone was seen a few times. The chain uses TRBV7-2 and TRBJ1-6; 10 nucleotides agree with TRBD1. This CDR3 contains 14 residues. The trim removed 6 bases at V and 9 bases at J, leaving 5 bases unmatched. Looked up from germline, CDR1 is SGHTA and CDR2 is FQGNSA. The CDR3 reads CASSSRDRGSPLHF. The CDR3 DNA reads TGTGCCAGCAGTTCGAGGGACAGGGGTTCACCCCTCCACTTT. Together with reference TRBV7-2 and TRBJ1-6, the CDR3 gives the full variable domain: GAGVSQSPSNKVTEKGKDVELRCDPISGHTALYWYRQSLGQGLEFLIYFQGNSAPDKSGLPSDRFSAERTGGSVSTLTIQRTQQEDSAVYLCASSSRDRGSPLHFGNGTRLTVT.

The chain carries TRBV10-3 and TRBJ2-5, with D perhaps matching TRBD2 (7 bases). Between the trimmed V and J ends, which lost 0 bases and 5 bases, there was a span of 16 bases. Per germline, CDR1 ENHRY and CDR2 SYGVKD. This CDR3 comprises 16 residues. CDR3 region: CAISESTLQGGETQYF. DNA of the CDR3: TGTGCCATCAGTGAGTCCACCCTACAGGGAGGGGAGACCCAGTACTTC.

This clone occurred once. The chain uses TRBV18 and TRBJ2-3, with 9 bases fitting TRBD2. Trimming removed 6 bases from V and 1 base from J; junction bases left unmatched: 5. This CDR3 spans 15 amino acids. Germline assignment: CDR1 KGHSH and CDR2 LQKENI. The chain's CDR3 is CASSRGLAGTDTQYF. In DNA, the CDR3 is TGTGCCAGCTCGCGGGGACTAGCTGGCACAGATACGCAGTATTTT.

This clone qualifies as medium-sized. V gene TRBV7-9 combines with J gene TRBJ2-7; 9 positions match TRBD2. CDR1 and CDR2 from the germline V gene are SEHNR and FQNEAQ (reference sequence). The CDR3 spans 17 residues. V lost 7 bases and J lost 0; bases outside the gene matches: 13. The CDR3 spells CASTAASGEGASYEQYF. DNA of the CDR3: TGTGCCAGCACGGCGGCTAGCGGGGAGGGGGCCTCCTACGAGCAGTACTTC.

The J gene is TRBJ2-7, the V gene TRBV10-3; D is ambiguous. Germline values: CDR1 ENHRY, CDR2 SYGVKD. The length of the CDR3 is 15 residues. V was clipped by 0 bases and J by 6 bases, with 15 bases between them. CDR3 residues: CAISESNQAGREQYF. The DNA of the CDR3 is TGTGCCATCAGTGAGTCTAATCAAGCCGGCCGCGAGCAGTACTTC.

The CDR3 nucleotides read TGCGCCAGCAGCTGGACGAGCGGGGGTAGGAATGAGCAGTTCTTC. Translating it yields CASSWTSGGRNEQFF. J is TRBJ2-1 and V is TRBV5-1; 8 bases are a match to TRBD2. The J segment lost 7 bases and the V segment lost 3 bases, leaving 9 bases of the junction unmatched. This CDR3 has 15 amino acids. Germline CDR1 is SGHRS and CDR2 is YFSETQ.

This clone was found a few times. This CDR3 reads CASSRGDRGANTEAFF. In DNA, the CDR3 is TGCGCCAGCAGCAGGGGGGACAGGGGAGCTAACACTGAAGCTTTCTTT. This chain links TRBV5-1 with TRBJ1-1, with TRBD1 identical over 10 bases. This CDR3 spans 16 amino acids. Germline V lookup: CDR1 SGHRS, CDR2 YFSETQ. The junction had 8 bases not matched to a gene; V was cut back by 4 bases and J by 2 bases.

The chain is built from TRBV5-4 and TRBJ2-1; 8 bases fit TRBD2. The CDR3 spans 16 residues. CDR1 SGHNT and CDR2 YYREEE come from the germline V gene (reference sequence). Unmatched junction bases numbered 8, after V lost 4 bases and J lost 2 bases. CDR3 sequence: CASSVNSGEAYNEQFF. The CDR3 nucleotides are TGTGCCAGCAGCGTAAATAGCGGGGAGGCCTACAATGAGCAGTTCTTC.

The chain has TRBV5-1 and TRBJ2-1; either TRBD1 or TRBD2 may fit D (6 bases each). V lost 2 bases and J 5 bases, leaving 17 bases between the germline ends. The germline V gene has CDR1 SGHRS and CDR2 YFSETQ. The CDR3 runs to 16 residues. The CDR3 nucleotides are TGCGCCAGCAGCTTACGTACGGGGGCCGAGAACAATGAGCAGTTCTTC. Protein sequence: CASSLRTGAENNEQFF.

This chain links TRBV6-1 with TRBJ2-7; a possible D gene is TRBD1 (5 bases). Germline values: CDR1 MNHNS, CDR2 SASEGT. The CDR3 loop spans 14 amino acids. Trimming pared 2 bases from V and 4 bases from J, leaving 12 bases between. The CDR3 is CASSELDMRYEQYF. The CDR3 DNA sequence: TGTGCCAGCAGTGAACTGGACATGCGATACGAGCAGTACTTC.

A remark on this clone: The junction shows a germline mismatch at one end, possibly a read error. The chain employs TRBV5-1 and TRBJ1-2, with 8 bases that match TRBD1. The germline V gene has CDR1 SGHRS and CDR2 YFSETQ. The CDR3 is made up of 15 amino acids. This chain's CDR3 is CASSLGSGQDYGYTF. The CDR3 DNA sequence: TGCGCCAGCAGTTTGGGGTCGGGACAGGACTATGGCTACACCTTC.

CDR3 amino acids: CASSRAGGGDIQYF. Here the CDR3 DNA reads TGTGCCAGCAGCCGTGCAGGGGGCGGGGACATTCAGTACTTC. The chain employs TRBV5-4 and TRBJ2-4, with 8 bases fitting TRBD1. Germline trimming cut 4 bases from V and 8 bases from J; bases unmatched to any gene: 8. Germline lookup yields CDR1 SGHNT and CDR2 YYREEE (reference sequence). CDR3 length: 14 amino acids.

The rearrangement links TRBV4-1 to TRBJ2-1, with TRBD1 matching 9 bases. CDR3 length: 17 residues. Per germline, CDR1 MGHRA and CDR2 YSYEKL. The V and J ends lost 5 bases and 4 bases, in that order; junction bases with no gene match: 12. Written as DNA, the CDR3 is TGCGCCAGCAGCGGGCGGACAGGGGCGGGGACATACAATGAGCAGTTCTTC. Its protein product is CASSGRTGAGTYNEQFF.

This clone is large (0.1 to 1%) in the sample. V and J are TRBV27 and TRBJ2-1; either TRBD1 or TRBD2 may fit D (5 bases each). The CDR3 has 15 residues. Germline V gene data show CDR1 as MNHEY and CDR2 as SMNVEV (reference sequence). The V end lost 5 bases, the J end lost 3 bases, and 14 bases lay between the germline ends. The CDR3 DNA sequence: TGTGCCAGCAGTCACCCCGGGACCTACTACAATGAGCAGTTCTTC. Its translation is CASSHPGTYYNEQFF.

The chain combines TRBV15 with TRBJ2-2; 8 bases line up with TRBD1. Germline V lookup: CDR1 LNHNV, CDR2 YYDKDF (reference sequence). CDR3 size: 17 residues. The V and J ends lost 4 bases and 0 bases, in that order; junction bases with no gene match: 7. CDR3 in DNA: TGTGCCACCAGCAAAACGACAGGGGCGCCGAACACCGGGGAGCTGTTTTTT. This translates into CATSKTTGAPNTGELFF.

CDR3 protein: CASSTGGSSYEQYF. CDR3 nucleotides: TGTGCCAGCTCTACAGGGGGCTCCTCCTACGAGCAGTACTTC. V usage is TRBV18 and J usage is TRBJ2-7; 9 bases are a match to TRBD1. Unmatched junction bases numbered 3, after V lost 6 bases and J lost 0 bases. Germline values: CDR1 KGHSH, CDR2 LQKENI. The CDR3 has 14 amino acids. Based on the CDR3 plus reference TRBV18 and TRBJ2-7, the full variable domain is NAGVMQNPRHLVRRRGQEARLRCSPMKGHSHVYWYRQLPEEGLKFMVYLQKENIIDESGMPKERFSAEFPKEGPSILRIQQVVRGDSAAYFCASSTGGSSYEQYFGPGTRLTVT.

The chain recombines TRBV7-3 with TRBJ2-1; D gene ambiguous. Germline-derived CDR1 and CDR2 are SGHTA and FQGTGA. This CDR3 region has 12 residues. The V and J ends lost 4 bases and 8 bases respectively, with 9 bases between them. The CDR3 is CASSSSEYEQFF. The DNA of the CDR3 is TGTGCCAGCAGCTCCTCTGAGTATGAGCAGTTCTTC.

The genes are TRBV7-9 and TRBJ2-2; D perhaps matches TRBD2 (6 bases). The CDR3 spans 15 residues. The V end was cut by 1 base, the J end by 3 bases, with 9 bases between. Germline lookup yields CDR1 SEHNR and CDR2 FQNEAQ (reference sequence). CDR3 protein: CASSLGLGDTGELFF. For the CDR3, the DNA is TGTGCCAGCAGCTTAGGACTAGGCGACACCGGGGAGCTGTTTTTT.

V gene TRBV9 combines with J gene TRBJ1-5; D is perhaps TRBD1 (5 bases). V gave up 0 bases and J gave up 3 bases, with 10 bases separating them. The CDR3 is 15 amino acids. The germline V gene has CDR1 SGDLS and CDR2 YYNGEE. The CDR3 DNA reads TGTGCCAGCAGCGTAGGACCGGGGGACAATCAGCCCCAGCATTTT. Translating it yields CASSVGPGDNQPQHF. Using reference TRBV9 and TRBJ1-5 for the parts outside the CDR3, the full variable domain is DSGVTQTPKHLITATGQRVTLRCSPRSGDLSVYWYQQSLDQGLQFLIQYYNGEERAKGNILERFSAQQFPDLHSELNLSSLELGDSALYFCASSVGPGDNQPQHFGDGTRLSIL.

This clone was detected only a few times. This chain connects TRBV5-6 to TRBJ1-2; TRBD1 might be the D (5 bases). The ends were cut back, 3 bases at V and 2 bases at J, with 11 bases in the middle. The germline V gene has CDR1 SGHDT and CDR2 YYEEEE. The CDR3 runs to 14 residues. This chain's CDR3 is CASSWGTVNYGYTF. DNA of the CDR3: TGTGCCAGCAGCTGGGGGACGGTGAACTATGGCTACACCTTC.

The rearrangement uses TRBV5-4 and TRBJ2-5; D unresolved. CDR3 length: 16 residues. The ends were cut back, 4 bases at V and 0 bases at J, with 16 bases in the middle. The germline V gene has CDR1 SGHNT and CDR2 YYREEE (reference sequence). This chain's CDR3 is CASSQGPQGDQETQYF. Here the CDR3 DNA reads TGTGCCAGCAGCCAAGGGCCTCAAGGAGACCAAGAGACCCAGTACTTC.

This clone came up a few times. V is TRBV4-3 and J is TRBJ1-2, with D perhaps matching TRBD1 (6 bases). CDR1 LGHNA and CDR2 YSLEER come from the germline V gene. The CDR3 consists of 14 residues. V lost 0 bases, J lost 8 bases, and 13 bases lay in between. The CDR3 region is CASSQDQGTSGYTF. The CDR3 DNA is TGCGCCAGCAGCCAAGATCAGGGGACGTCCGGCTACACCTTC.

This clone has just a few counts. This chain joins TRBV2 and TRBJ2-5, with 12 bases fitting TRBD1. The CDR3 extends over 14 amino acids. J gave up 5 bases and V 6 bases, and 4 bases lay outside the gene matches. In germline, CDR1 is SNHLY, CDR2 FYNNEI. The chain's CDR3 is CASRGQGAVETQYF. The DNA for the CDR3 is TGTGCCAGCAGGGGACAGGGGGCTGTCGAGACCCAGTACTTC. Full variable domain (missing parts from reference TRBV2 and TRBJ2-5): EPEVTQTPSHQVTQMGQEVILRCVPISNHLYFYWYRQILGQKVEFLVSFYNNEISEKSEIFDDQFSVERPDGSNFTLKIRSTKLEDSAMYFCASRGQGAVETQYFGPGTRLLVL.